This T cell receptor (beta chain) was observed in a study of T cell responses to AZD1222 COVID-19 vaccine. Findings of the study overall: A reported finding is that nearly half of spike-specific TCRs target unmutated variant regions. The sample set comprised mostly white British donors with more females, and clonal diversity was possibly underestimated. Spike-specific TCRs gained breadth and depth after people received two AZD1222 doses. CD4 TCRs linked to vaccination spanned spike, dominating at 160-218 and 743-854.

This CDR3 spans 15 amino acids. CDR1 is SGHTA and CDR2 is FQGNSA in the germline V gene. V lost 3 bases to trimming and J lost 1 base; unmatched junction nucleotides: 5. The method was immunoSEQ multiplex PCR; TCRdb's version includes in-frame clones alone and lacks a portion of them. The table includes 90,000 to 120,000 clones, 80% to 95% detected once. A remark on this clone: Its specificity is unknown.

The receptor was isolated from an adult who received the AZD1222 COVID-19 vaccine. The chain carries TRBV7-2 and TRBJ1-2; TRBD1 agrees at 7 bases. The sample here was peripheral blood, taken 28 days after the second AZD1222 dose. Here the CDR3 DNA reads TGTGCCAGCAGCTTCGAGGGGGCCCTTAACTATGGCTACACCTTC. It specifies CASSFEGALNYGYTF.